What follows describes a single T cell receptor (beta chain). Its antigen has not been determined. The junction departs from the called germline gene at one end, perhaps through a read error. This sample is part of a study of blood T cell repertoires in COVID-19 (TCRdb year 2020). Background on the whole study: Samples from collaborators originated in the United States, Italy and Spain and spanned both the acute and convalescent phases of COVID-19. The prospective study material was composed of cDNA or gDNA derived from T cells, B-cell-depleted T cells, or PBMCs. Subjects who had been exposed to COVID-19, were actively infected with it, or had recovered from it provided the deeply sampled blood TCRbeta repertoires that made up the dataset. The repertoires were released in a freely available public database intended as a resource for research on the immune response to SARS-CoV-2. The samples were drawn from two sources: the first 160 participants of the ongoing ImmuneRACE study, and 1,254 subjects contributed by 6 global collaborators. Nearly every sample came with metadata listing a de-identified subject ID, COVID-19 status, age in years and sex. Where available, HLA class I and class II types were obtained from metadata supplied by the sample provider rather than from assay-based typing.

The collaborating institutions used their own protocols to collect whole blood in K2EDTA tubes. Collaborator samples were shipped for TCRbeta analysis as frozen whole blood, isolated PBMCs, or DNA extracted from either sample type. Study-wide conclusions, independent of this receptor: The quantity of clinical and demographic metadata differed by source and by participant and was supplied without curation.

From its cysteine to its phenylalanine, the CDR3 spans 17 amino acids. The sequence is cut down to CDR3 DNA, 51 bases in frame from base 1. According to the germline V gene (reference sequence), CDR1 reads LNHDA and CDR2 reads SQIVND. The immunoSEQ Assay, a bias-controlled multiplex PCR, was used to amplify TCRbeta CDR3 regions from genomic DNA. The paper's data handling went like this. Within the assay, amplification of reference gene primers was used to estimate how many nucleated cells each sample contained. To quantify the absolute abundance of each unique TCRbeta CDR3 rearrangement, sequence reads were collapsed and filtered. For each sample, productive Simpson clonality was calculated by taking the square root of Simpson's diversity index across productive rearrangements. TCRdb took over this immuneACCESS table, retaining in-frame rearrangements with V and J assigned. Such tables are incomplete; in checked studies, under half of the missing clones stem from an unresolved V gene, and the remainder is unexplained. V and J calls and clone size are copied from that table; D and trimming were computed from the DNA. The sample table holds 110,000 or so clones, of which 65% to 85% were seen once. The ten largest clones represent roughly 1.6% of the sample.

The rearrangement joined TRBV19 to TRBJ1-5, with a tentative D gene TRBD1 over 5 matching bases. This TCR was recovered from a man aged 50-60 years with acute or convalescent COVID-19. The material sequenced was peripheral blood. CDR3 protein: CVSNIGLTDYSNQPQHF. In nucleotide form, the sequence is TGTGTCAGTAATATAGGTCTGACAGATTATAGCAATCAGCCCCAGCATTTT.